The 21 T cell receptor beta chains below all came from one sample that was sequenced in a study of T cells in Graves' hyperthyroidism and ophthalmopathy (dated by TCRdb to between 2018 and 2020). Library preparation used multiplex PCR. Sequencer: Illumina HiSeq 2000. The TCR beta CDR3 regions were amplified from RNA transcripts. The first round of RT-PCR for the TCR CDR3 was performed with the HTBI primer set and the Qiagen OneStep RT-PCR kit. The public reads were run again by TCRdb, first through fastp at Q25 and then through MiXCR, and only productive beta chains were kept. Under each unique CDR3 protein, matching rows form one entry showing the most common genes and DNA. The sample contains a few hundred thousand distinct CDR3 sequences, around 25% of them found a single time. The ten largest clones represent less than 75% of the sample. The material sequenced was blood. These TCRs come from a man aged 50 to 59 with Graves' hyperthyroidism.

V usage is TRBV20-1 and J usage is TRBJ2-5; maybe TRBD1 (8 bases). The germline V gene has CDR1 DFQATT and CDR2 SNEGSKA (reference sequence). The CDR3 is 15 amino acids. Deletions cut 0 bases from V and 7 bases from J, with 18 bases between. CDR3: CSARDLGQGGVTQYF. The CDR3 bases are TGCAGTGCTAGAGATCTAGGACAGGGAGGGGTGACCCAGTACTTC.

To note about this clonotype: A read error may be the cause here, since a much bigger clone is one base away. The genes are TRBV11-2 and TRBJ2-5; D not resolved. Trimming stripped 4 bases from V and 1 base from J, with 10 bases between. Germline loops: CDR1 SGHAT, CDR2 FQNNGV. The CDR3 contains 14 residues. The CDR3: CASSSRPRQETQYF. The CDR3 bases are TGTGCCAGCAGCTCTCGACCCCGCCAAGAGACCCAGTACTTC.

The J gene is TRBJ2-5, the V gene TRBV18; D not resolved. CDR1 and CDR2 (germline): KGHSH, LQKENI. The CDR3 runs to 12 residues. Trimming pared 0 bases from V and 5 bases from J, leaving 4 bases between. This CDR3 is CASSPPEETQYF. Here the CDR3 DNA reads TGTGCCAGCTCACCACCGGAGGAGACCCAGTACTTC.

This clonotype was counted at least ten times. The genes are TRBV6-1 and TRBJ2-1, with 8 bases identical to TRBD2. V lost 6 bases, J lost 6 bases, and 13 bases stayed unmatched. There are 16 residues in the CDR3. The V gene's germline CDR1 is MNHNS and CDR2 SASEGT. CDR3 protein: CASRPSGSGSGNEQFF. Here the CDR3 DNA reads TGTGCCAGCAGACCGTCGGGCAGCGGGAGCGGCAATGAGCAGTTCTTC.

V gene TRBV10-3 combines with J gene TRBJ2-2, with 7 bases lining up with TRBD1. This CDR3 comprises 14 residues. Looked up from germline, CDR1 is ENHRY and CDR2 is SYGVKD. V shed 11 bases, J shed 1 base, and the junction held 7 bases outside the gene matches. CDR3 nucleotides: TGTGCCTCGTGGACAGGACAGAACACCGGGGAGCTGTTTTTT. This encodes CASWTGQNTGELFF.

To note about this clonotype: The conserved final phenylalanine or tryptophan is absent from the CDR3, which likely points to a read error. The chain is built from TRBV7-9 and TRBJ2-5; D is undetermined. Germline CDR1 is SEHNR and CDR2 is FQNEAQ (reference sequence). Trimming took 6 bases from V and 5 from J, leaving 7 bases between them. The CDR3 runs 11 residues. The CDR3 nucleotides are TGTGCCAGCAGGGTTGGGGAGACCCAGTACCTC. This codes for CASRVGETQYL.

This clonotype was picked up many times. V and J are TRBV11-2 and TRBJ2-7; 12 bases match TRBD2. The V gene's germline CDR1 is SGHAT and CDR2 FQNNGV. V gave up 5 bases and J gave up 6 bases; unmatched junction bases: 5. The CDR3 contains 14 residues. DNA of the CDR3: TGTGCCAGCAGCCTGACTAGCGGGAGCATCGAGCAGTACTTC. This gives the protein CASSLTSGSIEQYF.

This chain links TRBV5-1 with TRBJ1-6; 7 bases align to TRBD1. The CDR3 sequence is 15 residues long. Trimming cost V 6 bases and J 7 bases; bases outside gene matches: 10. Germline loops: CDR1 SGHRS, CDR2 YFSETQ. The CDR3 spells CASTRDRVANSPLHF. The CDR3 nucleotides read TGCGCCAGCACGCGGGACAGAGTTGCCAATTCACCCCTCCACTTT.

The gene calls are TRBV3-1 and TRBJ2-1; maybe TRBD1 (6 bases). V lost 2 bases and J lost 3, with 8 bases in between. The CDR3 consists of 14 residues. Germline values: CDR1 LGHDT, CDR2 YNNKEL (reference sequence). CDR3 DNA: TGTGCCAGCAGCCAACAGGGGAACTACAATGAGCAGTTCTTC. This sequence encodes CASSQQGNYNEQFF.

This clonotype was seen only a few times. The chain uses TRBV27 and TRBJ1-5; 8 bases are a match to TRBD1. CDR1 MNHEY and CDR2 SMNVEV come from the germline V gene (reference sequence). Trimming removed 2 bases from V and 0 bases from J; junction bases left unmatched: 3. The CDR3 is made up of 16 amino acids. DNA for the CDR3: TGTGCCAGCAGTTTAGGGACAGGCCTTAGCAATCAGCCCCAGCATTTT. Its protein product is CASSLGTGLSNQPQHF.

About this clonotype: At one end, the junction sequence differs from germline, possibly due to a read error. The rearrangement joins TRBV4-1 to TRBJ2-5, with D uncertain. Germline CDR1 reads MGHRA; CDR2 reads YSYEKL. CDR3 size: 14 residues. DNA for the CDR3: TGCGCCAGCAGCCAAGAGGATAGGCAAGAGACCCAGTGCTTC. This encodes CASSQEDRQETQCF.

This chain connects TRBV7-2 to TRBJ2-7, with a possible D match to TRBD2 (5 bases). Trimming pared 5 bases from V and 0 bases from J, leaving 8 bases between. This CDR3 is built from 13 residues. Per the germline V gene, CDR1 is SGHTA and CDR2 is FQGNSA. The CDR3 bases are TGTGCCAGCAGCCAAAGCGGCTCCTACGAGCAGTACTTC. Amino acid sequence: CASSQSGSYEQYF. The complete variable domain, with remaining parts taken from reference TRBV7-2 and TRBJ2-7, reads GAGVSQSPSNKVTEKGKDVELRCDPISGHTALYWYRQSLGQGLEFLIYFQGNSAPDKSGLPSDRFSAERTGGSVSTLTIQRTQQEDSAVYLCASSQSGSYEQYFGPGTRLTVT.

The chain is built from TRBV10-2 and TRBJ1-5, with TRBD1 matching 9 bases. Germline-derived CDR1 and CDR2 are WSHSY and SAAADI. V lost 6 bases and J lost 5; bases outside the gene matches: 5. The CDR3 is 14 amino acids. The CDR3, as DNA: TGCGCCAGCAGCCCACAGGGGGCGGATCAGCCCCAGCATTTT. Encoded protein: CASSPQGADQPQHF.

The chain couples TRBV6-1 to TRBJ2-1; D is perhaps TRBD2 (6 bases). V dropped 6 bases and J dropped 9 bases, with 15 bases sitting between them. The CDR3 is made up of 13 amino acids. From germline, CDR1 is MNHNS and CDR2 SASEGT. The CDR3 DNA sequence: TGTGCCAGCAGGCCTTCAAGGAGGGGTGAGCAGTTCTTC. As protein: CASRPSRRGEQFF.

This clonotype was observed at least ten times. This chain joins TRBV28 and TRBJ1-1; maybe TRBD1 (5 bases). This CDR3 spans 16 amino acids. CDR1 and CDR2 (germline): MDHEN, SYDVKM. V lost 1 base and J 1 base, leaving 13 bases between the germline ends. CDR3 protein: CASSLYSQARNTEAFF. In DNA form, the CDR3 reads TGTGCCAGCAGTTTATACTCACAGGCCAGGAACACTGAAGCTTTCTTT.

The chain combines TRBV12-5 with TRBJ2-2; D is ambiguous. The V gene's germline CDR1 is LGHNT and CDR2 FRNRAP. Between the trimmed V and J ends, which lost 7 bases and 0 bases, there was a span of 6 bases. CDR3 size: 13 residues. CDR3 DNA: TGTGCTAGTGTAAGAACGAACACCGGGGAGCTGTTTTTT. Residues: CASVRTNTGELFF.

This clonotype was picked up a small number of times. V is TRBV29-1 and J is TRBJ1-1; D not certain. The CDR3 is 10 residues long. Germline CDR1 and CDR2: SQVTM and ANQGSEA. Trimming left V 6 bases short and J 6 bases short, with 8 bases between. The CDR3 sequence: CSVAPPEAFF. CDR3 bases: TGCAGCGTCGCACCCCCTGAAGCTTTCTTT.

This clonotype was seen many times. The chain joins TRBV28 to TRBJ1-5; TRBD1 aligns across 7 bases. After removal of 5 bases from V and 2 bases from J, the junction contained 3 bases not matched to a gene. This CDR3 spans 14 amino acids. CDR1 and CDR2 (germline): MDHEN, SYDVKM. The CDR3 nucleotides read TGTGCCAGCAGTACAGGGGTGGGCAATCAGCCCCAGCATTTT. It specifies CASSTGVGNQPQHF. The full variable domain, rest sourced from reference TRBV28 and TRBJ1-5, is DVKVTQSSRYLVKRTGEKVFLECVQDMDHENMFWYRQDPGLGLRLIYFSYDVKMKEKGDIPEGYSVSREKKERFSLILESASTNQTSMYLCASSTGVGNQPQHFGDGTRLSIL.

This clonotype was detected only a few times. This rearrangement joins TRBV5-1 to TRBJ2-1, with 7 positions matching TRBD2. Looked up from germline, CDR1 is SGHRS and CDR2 is YFSETQ. The CDR3 has 17 amino acids. The trim removed 0 bases at V and 0 bases at J, leaving 6 bases unmatched. In DNA, the CDR3 is TGCGCCAGCAGCTTGGTGCCTAGCGGTCACTCCTACAATGAGCAGTTCTTC. Its protein product is CASSLVPSGHSYNEQFF.

In this sample, this clonotype turned up a few times. A much more abundant neighbour one base away suggests this may be a read error. J is TRBJ2-7 and V is TRBV7-9; D may correspond to TRBD1 or TRBD2 (5 bases each). The CDR3 spans 14 residues. The V end lost 5 bases, the J end lost 5 bases, and 16 bases lay between the germline ends. Germline assignment: CDR1 SEHNR and CDR2 FQNEAQ (reference sequence). In DNA, the CDR3 is TGTGCCAGCAGCCACGGGACGGTAGGGGACGAGCAGTACTTC. Its translation is CASSHGTVGDEQYF.

This rearrangement joins TRBV29-1 to TRBJ2-3; D is tentatively TRBD1 or TRBD2 (6 bases each). The length of the CDR3 is 13 residues. The V end was cut by 2 bases, the J end by 4 bases, with 10 bases between. Germline lookup yields CDR1 SQVTM and CDR2 ANQGSEA. The CDR3 loop reads CSVERGRSDTQYF. CDR3 coding DNA: TGCAGCGTTGAACGGGGGCGGTCAGATACGCAGTATTTT.